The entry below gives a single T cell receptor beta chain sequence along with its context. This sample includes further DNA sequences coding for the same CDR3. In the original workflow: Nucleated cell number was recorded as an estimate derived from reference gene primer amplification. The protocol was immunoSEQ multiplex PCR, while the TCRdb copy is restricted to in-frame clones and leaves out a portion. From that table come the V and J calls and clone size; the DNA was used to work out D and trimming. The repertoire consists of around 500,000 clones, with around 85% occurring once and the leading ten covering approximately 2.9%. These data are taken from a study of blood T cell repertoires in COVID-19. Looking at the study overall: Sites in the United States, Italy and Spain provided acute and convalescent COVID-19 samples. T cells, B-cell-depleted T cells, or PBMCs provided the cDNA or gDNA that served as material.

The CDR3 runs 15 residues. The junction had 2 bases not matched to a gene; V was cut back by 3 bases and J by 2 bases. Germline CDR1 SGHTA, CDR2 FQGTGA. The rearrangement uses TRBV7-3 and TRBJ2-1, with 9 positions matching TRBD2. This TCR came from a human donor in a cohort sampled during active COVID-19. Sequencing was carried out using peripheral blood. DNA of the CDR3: TGTGCCAGCAGCTTGGCGGGAGGGACCTACAATGAGCAGTTCTTC. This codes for CASSLAGGTYNEQFF.